This T cell receptor beta chain was identified in a study of technical replicates of blood from a handful of donors. Clones were sequenced by immunoSEQ multiplex PCR, and TCRdb holds only the in-frame ones, with some missing. The data hold some 69,000 clones, with around 90% observed a single time. Germline CDR1 and CDR2: SGHNT and YYREEE (reference sequence). The CDR3 extends over 14 amino acids. J gave up 8 bases and V 3 bases, and 8 bases lay outside the gene matches. The TCR comes from a human donor in good health. Some clones in this sample may be carry-over from other donors' samples. The sequenced sample was PBMCs. The chain combines TRBV5-4 with TRBJ2-1; 7 bases line up with TRBD2. Here the CDR3 reads CASSWGGSRYEQFF. The CDR3 bases are TGTGCCAGCAGCTGGGGGGGAAGCCGCTATGAGCAGTTCTTC.